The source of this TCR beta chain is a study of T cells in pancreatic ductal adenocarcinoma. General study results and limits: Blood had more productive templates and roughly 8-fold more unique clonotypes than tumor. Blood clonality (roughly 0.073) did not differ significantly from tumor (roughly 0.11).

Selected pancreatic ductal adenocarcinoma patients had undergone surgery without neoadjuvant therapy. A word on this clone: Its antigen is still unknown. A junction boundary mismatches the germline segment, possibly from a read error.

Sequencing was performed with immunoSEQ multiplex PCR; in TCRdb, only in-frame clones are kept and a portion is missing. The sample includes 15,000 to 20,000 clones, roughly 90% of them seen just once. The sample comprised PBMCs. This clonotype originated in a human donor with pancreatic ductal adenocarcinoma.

The CDR3 spells CASREDRLREQYF. In DNA, the CDR3 is TGTGCCAGCAGGGAAGACAGGTTACGCGAGCAGTACTTC. The chain has TRBV2 and TRBJ2-7, with D perhaps TRBD1 (6 bases). Germline V gene data show CDR1 as SNHLY and CDR2 as FYNNEI. The CDR3 sequence is 13 residues long. Supplemented by reference TRBV2 and TRBJ2-7, the full variable domain reads EPEVTQTPSHQVTQMGQEVILRCVPISNHLYFYWYRQILGQKVEFLVSFYNNEISEKSEIFDDQFSVERPDGSNFTLKIRSTKLEDSAMYFCASREDRLREQYFGPGTRLTVT.